The 24 T cell receptor beta chains in this list originate from one sample, sequenced in a study of T cell responses to AZD1222 COVID-19 vaccine. Profiling relied on immunoSEQ multiplex PCR, and the TCRdb table lists in-frame clones only, not all of them. The sample lists 100,000 or so clones; roughly 82% were seen once. The sequenced sample was peripheral blood, obtained on day 0 of AZD1222 vaccination. Every receptor here comes from an adult in good health.

This clone was seen a few times. CDR3 coding DNA: TGCGCCAGCAGCCAAGTTCCCCCGGGGGGGGACTACACCGGGGAGCTGTTTTTT. Translation: CASSQVPPGGDYTGELFF. V usage is TRBV4-3 and J usage is TRBJ2-2; 8 bases align to TRBD2. The CDR3 has 18 residues. V gave up 1 base and J gave up 3 bases; unmatched junction bases: 10. Germline V CDR1 and CDR2: LGHNA, YSLEER.

This clone was observed a few times. The V call is TRBV10-3, the J call TRBJ2-7, with D maybe TRBD1 (6 bases). CDR1 and CDR2 from the germline V gene are ENHRY and SYGVKD. The CDR3 spans 16 residues. V lost 2 bases and J 3 bases, leaving 17 bases between the germline ends. The CDR3: CAISEGSRTALYEQYF. CDR3 nucleotides: TGTGCCATCAGTGAGGGTTCTCGGACAGCCCTCTACGAGCAGTACTTC.

This chain links TRBV21-1 with TRBJ2-7. TRBV21-1 is a documented pseudogene. The CDR3 sequence is 16 residues long. The CDR3 here is CASSKVRGASSYEQYF. In DNA, the CDR3 is TGTGCCAGCAGCAAAGTTAGGGGGGCTAGCTCCTACGAGCAGTACTTC.

This chain links TRBV6-9 with TRBJ1-5; perhaps TRBD1 as D (6 bases). Trimming cost V 4 bases and J 4 bases, with 8 bases left between them. The CDR3 extends over 13 amino acids. The germline V gene encodes CDR1 MNHGY and CDR2 SVAAGI. The CDR3 protein is CASSSGQNQPQHF. CDR3 coding DNA: TGTGCCAGCAGTTCAGGACAGAATCAGCCCCAGCATTTT.

The chain employs TRBV7-2 and TRBJ1-1; TRBD1 matches at 7 bases. CDR1 and CDR2 from the germline V gene are SGHTA and FQGNSA. There are 14 residues in the CDR3. Trimming took 3 bases from V and 2 from J; bases not matched to a gene: 3. Here the CDR3 DNA reads TGTGCCAGCAGCTTCGGGACAGCAAACACTGAAGCTTTCTTT. Residues: CASSFGTANTEAFF.

V gene TRBV13 combines with J gene TRBJ1-1; D remains ambiguous. V lost 1 base and J 5 bases, leaving 5 bases between the germline ends. The CDR3 loop spans 12 amino acids. Germline V lookup: CDR1 PRHDT, CDR2 FYEKMQ (reference sequence). The CDR3 protein is CASSLVRTEAFF. DNA for the CDR3: TGTGCCAGCAGCTTAGTTAGGACTGAAGCTTTCTTT. The complete variable domain, with remaining parts taken from reference TRBV13 and TRBJ1-1, reads AAGVIQSPRHLIKEKRETATLKCYPIPRHDTVYWYQQGPGQDPQFLISFYEKMQSDKGSIPDRFSAQQFSDYHSELNMSSLELGDSALYFCASSLVRTEAFFGQGTRLTVV.

This clone was recorded a few times. The chain links TRBV6-4 to TRBJ1-1, with D tentatively TRBD1 (5 bases). Germline lookup yields CDR1 MRHNA and CDR2 SNTAGT. CDR3 length equals 14 residues. V was trimmed by 6 bases and J by 2 bases, leaving 13 bases between them. CDR3 DNA: TGTGCCAGCAGCTCCCAGGGAGATAACACTGAAGCTTTCTTT. Protein product: CASSSQGDNTEAFF.

V gene TRBV6-5 combines with J gene TRBJ1-2, with a weak D call TRBD1 (6 bases). The CDR3 loop spans 15 amino acids. Germline assignment: CDR1 MNHEY and CDR2 SVGAGI. Trimming took 2 bases from V and 1 from J, leaving 11 bases between them. CDR3 residues: CASSYRGKGNYGYTF. CDR3 nucleotides: TGTGCCAGCAGTTACAGGGGGAAGGGTAACTATGGCTACACCTTC.

This chain links TRBV11-2 with TRBJ1-2; maybe TRBD1 (6 bases). The V and J ends lost 0 bases and 3 bases respectively, with 11 bases between them. Germline V lookup: CDR1 SGHAT, CDR2 FQNNGV. The CDR3 is made up of 15 amino acids. DNA of the CDR3: TGTGCCAGCAGCTTAGATGGGGCAGGGGACTATGGCTACACCTTC. This sequence encodes CASSLDGAGDYGYTF.

This clone occurred once. The V and J genes are TRBV20-1 and TRBJ1-1; no firm D call. Germline V gene sequence: CDR1 DFQATT, CDR2 SNEGSKA (reference sequence). This CDR3 has 11 residues. V dropped 0 bases and J dropped 10 bases, with 9 bases sitting between them. The chain's CDR3 is CSARDFGGAFF. CDR3 sequence (DNA): TGCAGTGCTAGAGATTTCGGCGGAGCTTTCTTT.

This chain connects TRBV21-1 to TRBJ1-1. TRBV21-1 has pseudogene status. The CDR3 totals 16 residues. The CDR3 nucleotides read TGTGCCAGCAGCAAGGATAAGGGGAGGTATAGCACTGAAGCTTTCTTT. Translating it yields CASSKDKGRYSTEAFF.

The rearrangement uses TRBV4-2 and TRBJ1-2, with TRBD1 as a possible D gene (5 bases). V shed 4 bases and J shed 4 bases, with 13 bases lying between them. The CDR3 has 14 residues. Germline loops: CDR1 LGHNA, CDR2 YNFKEQ. The CDR3 sequence is CASSPPRVSYGYTF. The CDR3 coding sequence is TGTGCCAGCAGCCCTCCCAGGGTCAGCTATGGCTACACCTTC.

This clone showed up many times. CDR3 region: CASSLFRGPRDTEAFF. Written as DNA, the CDR3 is TGTGCCAGCAGCCTTTTCAGGGGGCCACGGGACACTGAAGCTTTCTTT. The chain joins TRBV7-9 to TRBJ1-1; the match to TRBD1 covers 8 bases. V shed 5 bases, J shed 3 bases, and the junction held 11 bases outside the gene matches. The CDR3 is 16 residues long. Germline V gene sequence: CDR1 SEHNR, CDR2 FQNEAQ (reference sequence).

This chain joins TRBV7-8 and TRBJ1-2, with D tentatively TRBD1 (5 bases). The ends were cut back, 8 bases at V and 4 bases at J, with 20 bases in the middle. Germline values: CDR1 SGHVS, CDR2 FQNEAQ. The CDR3 spans 15 residues. The CDR3 region is CASSPRGVQGYGYTF. CDR3 sequence (DNA): TGTGCCAGCTCCCCCAGAGGGGTTCAGGGCTATGGCTACACCTTC.

The V and J genes are TRBV7-2 and TRBJ1-2, with a tentative D call TRBD1 (6 bases). The CDR3 has 13 residues. Germline V gene sequence: CDR1 SGHTA, CDR2 FQGNSA. Trimming removed 2 bases at V and 5 bases at J, with 9 bases between. As DNA, the CDR3 is TGTGCCAGCAGCTTAAGGCAGGGGTATGGCTACACCTTC. Its translation: CASSLRQGYGYTF.

V gene TRBV7-9 combines with J gene TRBJ1-4; D remains unclear. The CDR3 runs 14 residues. Per germline, CDR1 SEHNR and CDR2 FQNEAQ (reference sequence). The germline V and J ends were trimmed by 5 bases and 3 bases, with 10 bases remaining between them. The chain's CDR3 is CASSADLPNEKLFF. The CDR3 DNA reads TGTGCCAGCAGCGCGGACCTTCCTAATGAAAAACTGTTTTTT.

This clone was detected a few times. This chain connects TRBV5-4 to TRBJ1-2; no reliable D call. V was cut by 2 bases and J by 2 bases, with 16 bases left in between. Germline V gene sequence: CDR1 SGHNT, CDR2 YYREEE (reference sequence). The CDR3 is made up of 16 amino acids. The CDR3 here is CASSFRSGRNNYGYTF. DNA of the CDR3: TGTGCCAGCAGCTTTAGGTCAGGAAGAAACAACTATGGCTACACCTTC. Full variable domain (rest looked up from reference TRBV5-4 and TRBJ1-2): ETGVTQSPTHLIKTRGQQVTLRCSSQSGHNTVSWYQQALGQGPQFIFQYYREEENGRGNFPPRFSGLQFPNYSSELNVNALELDDSALYLCASSFRSGRNNYGYTFGSGTRLTVV.

The chain joins TRBV5-1 to TRBJ1-6; D is uncertain. This CDR3 spans 14 amino acids. V lost 4 bases, J lost 14 bases, and 19 bases lay in between. CDR1 and CDR2 (germline): SGHRS, YFSETQ. The CDR3 sequence: CASSLGGPVGSLHF. The CDR3 nucleotides are TGCGCCAGCAGCCTCGGAGGCCCGGTCGGGTCCCTCCACTTT.

The gene calls are TRBV9 and TRBJ2-3; 13 bases agree with TRBD2. The V gene's germline CDR1 is SGDLS and CDR2 YYNGEE. This CDR3 is built from 14 residues. The trim removed 3 bases at V and 7 bases at J, leaving 2 bases unmatched. The CDR3 loop reads CASSAGLAGHTQYF. The CDR3 DNA follows: TGTGCCAGCAGCGCGGGACTAGCGGGGCATACGCAGTATTTT.

V gene TRBV19 combines with J gene TRBJ1-3, with D maybe TRBD1 (5 bases). From germline, CDR1 is LNHDA and CDR2 SQIVND (reference sequence). This CDR3 is built from 16 residues. V lost 0 bases and J lost 2, with 11 bases in between. The chain's CDR3 is CASSIDPATAGNTIYF. Written as DNA, the CDR3 is TGTGCCAGTAGTATAGATCCGGCGACAGCTGGAAACACCATATATTTT. Full variable domain (outside the CDR3, taken from reference TRBV19 and TRBJ1-3): DGGITQSPKYLFRKEGQNVTLSCEQNLNHDAMYWYRQDPGQGLRLIYYSQIVNDFQKGDIAEGYSVSREKKESFPLTVTSAQKNPTAFYLCASSIDPATAGNTIYFGEGSWLTVV.

The chain links TRBV7-2 to TRBJ2-5; unclear D gene. This CDR3 has 13 residues. V was cut by 5 bases and J by 5 bases, with 12 bases left in between. CDR1 and CDR2 (germline): SGHTA, FQGNSA. The DNA of the CDR3 is TGTGCCAGCAGCGTCGAGCGCGTCGAGACCCAGTACTTC. Protein sequence: CASSVERVETQYF.

The V gene is TRBV6-5, the J gene TRBJ2-2, with no clear D. Looked up from germline, CDR1 is MNHEY and CDR2 is SVGAGI. The CDR3 is 11 amino acids. V lost 6 bases, J lost 2 bases, and 1 base lay in between. The DNA of the CDR3 is TGTGCCAGCAGCAACACCGGGGAGCTGTTTTTT. Residues: CASSNTGELFF.

CDR3 region: CASSRDSSTEAFF. CDR3 bases: TGTGCCAGCTCACGGGACAGCTCCACTGAAGCTTTCTTT. The chain is built from TRBV18 and TRBJ1-1; 7 bases agree with TRBD1. J gave up 4 bases and V 4 bases, and 3 bases lay outside the gene matches. The CDR3 has 13 residues. Germline V gene data show CDR1 as KGHSH and CDR2 as LQKENI.

The V gene is TRBV7-2, the J gene TRBJ2-7; D possibly corresponds to TRBD2 (7 bases). This CDR3 has 14 amino acids. CDR1 and CDR2 from the germline V gene are SGHTA and FQGNSA. The V gene lost 0 bases and the J gene lost 6 bases, with 12 bases spanning the gap. For the CDR3, the DNA is TGTGCCAGCAGCTTAGCGGGGGGGCCGCGCGAGCAGTACTTC. It codes for CASSLAGGPREQYF.